This T cell receptor beta chain was observed in a study of cytomegalovirus exposure and HLA in healthy donors. Regarding the study as a whole: While the bulk of TCR sequences proved rare, some public TCRs turned up in many donors. It was shown in a later analysis that HLA-associated TCR beta chains were more clonally expanded than other, equally common chains.

This PCR relied on a set of 60 Vbeta primers and 13 Jbeta primers. Assay: immunoSEQ multiplex PCR; the TCRdb copy retains only in-frame clones and omits some. The table shows about 120,000 clones, with roughly a tenth occurring only once. This clone appeared a few times. Its antigen is currently unknown. The CDR3 consists of 14 residues. V dropped 4 bases and J dropped 2; count of bases not matched to a gene: 3. CDR1 is SGHNT and CDR2 is YYREEE in the germline V gene (reference sequence). The sequenced sample consisted of PBMCs. The chain combines TRBV5-4 with TRBJ1-2, with 9 bases matching TRBD1. This clonotype was obtained from a woman aged 18-30 years in good health and CMV-seropositive. The CDR3 nucleotides are TGTGCCAGCAGCGTCGACAGGGGGAACTATGGCTACACCTTC. Its protein is CASSVDRGNYGYTF.